A single sample is the source of the 13 T cell receptor beta chains below, sequenced in a study of cytomegalovirus exposure and HLA in healthy donors. Vbeta (60) and Jbeta (13) primers were used in the PCR. Clones were read by immunoSEQ multiplex PCR, and TCRdb kept only the in-frame ones, dropping some. There are approximately 160,000 clones in the sample; approximately 85% occur only once, and 4.8% lies in the top ten. The specimen was PBMCs. The receptors originated from a girl under 18 in good health and CMV-seropositive.

V is TRBV19 and J is TRBJ2-7; a possible D gene is TRBD1 (5 bases). The CDR3 is 14 residues long. Looked up from germline, CDR1 is LNHDA and CDR2 is SQIVND (reference sequence). Trimming took off 5 bases at V and 5 bases at J, with 16 bases between the two ends. Written as DNA, the CDR3 is TGTGCCAGTAGTCCGACAGTTAGTAGTGACGAGCAGTACTTC. Protein product: CASSPTVSSDEQYF.

CDR3 in amino acids: CASSLTSTEAFF. The CDR3 nucleotides are TGTGCCAGCAGCTTGACGAGCACTGAAGCTTTCTTT. The chain links TRBV5-8 to TRBJ1-1; no firm D call. The CDR3 is made up of 12 amino acids. V lost 1 base, J lost 4 bases, and 5 bases lay in between. Germline CDR1 SGHTS, CDR2 YDEGEE.

The V call is TRBV25-1, the J call TRBJ2-5, with 8 bases that match TRBD2. This CDR3 has 16 amino acids. With 3 bases clipped from V and 4 bases from J, the junction kept 10 bases outside the gene matches. Looked up from germline, CDR1 is MGHDK and CDR2 is SYGVNS. The CDR3 coding sequence is TGTGCCAGCAGTGAGGGGATAGCGGGGTTGAGAGAGACCCAGTACTTC. Protein product: CASSEGIAGLRETQYF.

The chain combines TRBV7-3 with TRBJ2-7; 7 bases agree with TRBD1. The CDR3 is 15 residues long. Germline values: CDR1 SGHTA, CDR2 FQGTGA. Trimming removed 6 bases from V and 1 base from J; junction bases left unmatched: 9. The CDR3 nucleotides read TGTGCCAGCAGATCTAATCAGGGGGTTTCCTACGAGCAGTACTTC. This sequence encodes CASRSNQGVSYEQYF.

This clone appeared once. The rearrangement joins TRBV19 to TRBJ1-2, with 7 positions matching TRBD1. The CDR3 has 13 residues. From germline, CDR1 is LNHDA and CDR2 SQIVND (reference sequence). Trimming cost V 5 bases and J 8 bases; bases outside gene matches: 8. For the CDR3, the DNA is TGTGCCAGTAGTCGACAGGGAACCGGGGGCTACACCTTC. Translation gives CASSRQGTGGYTF.

The chain employs TRBV20-1 and TRBJ1-1, with D hard to call. This CDR3 comprises 11 residues. Germline CDR1 DFQATT, CDR2 SNEGSKA (reference sequence). Trimming cost V 0 bases and J 5 bases, with 4 bases left between them. CDR3 in amino acids: CSARDVTEAFF. In DNA form, the CDR3 reads TGCAGTGCTAGAGATGTAACTGAAGCTTTCTTT.

V usage is TRBV27 and J usage is TRBJ2-1; TRBD1 agrees at 8 bases. V was clipped by 7 bases and J by 0 bases; unmatched bases: 20. Germline CDR1 and CDR2: MNHEY and SMNVEV (reference sequence). The CDR3 is made up of 20 amino acids. The CDR3 DNA reads as TGTGCCAGCACTTCACTAGGGACAGGATTTCACTATAGCTCCTACAATGAGCAGTTCTTC. Protein sequence: CASTSLGTGFHYSSYNEQFF.

J is TRBJ2-7 and V is TRBV10-1; TRBD1 aligns across 7 bases. V was clipped by 4 bases and J by 5 bases; unmatched bases: 5. There are 13 residues in the CDR3. Germline V gives CDR1 WNHNN, CDR2 SYGVQD (reference sequence). The CDR3 sequence: CASSARTGDEQYF. In DNA, the CDR3 is TGCGCCAGCAGTGCCAGGACAGGTGACGAGCAGTACTTC.

The rearrangement uses TRBV19 and TRBJ2-7, with 7 bases identical to TRBD2. CDR1 is LNHDA and CDR2 is SQIVND in the germline V gene (reference sequence). This CDR3 comprises 14 residues. After removal of 5 bases from V and 2 bases from J, the junction contained 6 bases not matched to a gene. The CDR3 reads CASSAGVATYEQYF. The CDR3 bases are TGTGCCAGTAGTGCGGGGGTTGCTACCTACGAGCAGTACTTC.

CDR3 in DNA: TGTGCCATCAACACCGGGACAGCAGAAGCTTTCTTT. Protein: CAINTGTAEAFF. The chain has TRBV10-3 and TRBJ1-1, with 7 bases that match TRBD1. This CDR3 is 12 amino acids long. Trimming cost V 7 bases and J 8 bases; bases outside gene matches: 7. Germline V gives CDR1 ENHRY, CDR2 SYGVKD.

This chain joins TRBV4-2 and TRBJ2-1; 8 nucleotides line up with TRBD1. The CDR3 consists of 15 residues. The trim removed 0 bases at V and 7 bases at J, leaving 5 bases unmatched. Germline V gives CDR1 LGHNA, CDR2 YNFKEQ. The CDR3 sequence is CASSQDETGGNEQFF. CDR3 sequence (DNA): TGTGCCAGCAGCCAAGATGAAACAGGGGGGAATGAGCAGTTCTTC.

The chain links TRBV6-6 to TRBJ1-5, with D unresolved. Looked up from germline, CDR1 is MNHNY and CDR2 is SVGAGI (reference sequence). This CDR3 contains 14 residues. V dropped 5 bases and J dropped 4 bases, with 12 bases sitting between them. The CDR3 coding sequence is TGTGCCAGCAGTCACATTGACAAAAATCAGCCCCAGCATTTT. Protein product: CASSHIDKNQPQHF.

The rearrangement joins TRBV5-1 to TRBJ2-1; weak D call: TRBD2 (6 bases). Germline-derived CDR1 and CDR2 are SGHRS and YFSETQ. The CDR3 sequence is 14 residues long. V shed 0 bases and J shed 8 bases, with 12 bases lying between them. CDR3 sequence reads: CASSLVGGYDEQFF. The CDR3 DNA follows: TGCGCCAGCAGCTTGGTTGGGGGGTACGATGAGCAGTTCTTC.